This T cell receptor beta chain was identified in a study of cytomegalovirus exposure and HLA in healthy donors. About the study: An early release of data contained 75 million to 90 million unique TCRs, which came from HLA-typed donors.

The CDR3 loop spans 15 amino acids. Trimming removed 0 bases from V and 5 bases from J, with 13 bases in between. Germline CDR1 LGHNA, CDR2 YNFKEQ. Whole-study findings and limits: Highly shared sequence variants in one cluster were likely a sequencing artifact.

Both 60 Vbeta primers and 13 Jbeta primers went into the PCR. Clones were sequenced by immunoSEQ multiplex PCR, and TCRdb holds only the in-frame ones, with some missing. The data contain tens of thousands of clones, roughly 78% of them singletons. Of note for this clone: No antigen is known for it.

The chain carries TRBV4-2 and TRBJ2-5, with a possible D match to TRBD1 (5 bases). This TCR was recovered from a woman aged 40-49 years in good health and CMV-seropositive. The sample taken for sequencing was PBMCs. The CDR3 is CASSQELRGTETQYF. CDR3 DNA: TGTGCCAGCAGCCAAGAACTAAGGGGTACGGAGACCCAGTACTTC.